This TCR beta chain came from a study of T-cell reconstitution after alpha-beta-depleted transplantation in children. Whole-study results and caveats: Fresh T-cell production supplied most of the T-cell counts and diversity seen one year after transplant.

This clonotype was detected only a few times. What it binds is not known. V lost 1 base to trimming and J lost 4 bases, with 15 bases between them. CDR1 is SGHRS, CDR2 YFSETQ, per germline. This CDR3 has 16 amino acids. Preparing the TCRbeta library involved the use of unique molecular identifiers. TCRdb fed the PCR reads into MiXCR, producing one record per CDR3 protein. The data hold fewer than 550,000 distinct CDR3 sequences, with about an eighth observed a single time. The source is a female patient under 10 years old who had a stem cell transplant for aplastic anemia, so the T cells may come from the graft donor. Specimen: PBMCs, mostly from graft donor cells, collected 180 days after TCRalphabeta/CD19-depleted stem cell transplant. The genes are TRBV5-1 and TRBJ2-1; D might be TRBD2 (6 bases). The CDR3 DNA reads TGCGCCAGCAGCTTGCGTGGGGGGTCAAAATACAATGAGCAGTTCTTC. It yields the protein CASSLRGGSKYNEQFF.